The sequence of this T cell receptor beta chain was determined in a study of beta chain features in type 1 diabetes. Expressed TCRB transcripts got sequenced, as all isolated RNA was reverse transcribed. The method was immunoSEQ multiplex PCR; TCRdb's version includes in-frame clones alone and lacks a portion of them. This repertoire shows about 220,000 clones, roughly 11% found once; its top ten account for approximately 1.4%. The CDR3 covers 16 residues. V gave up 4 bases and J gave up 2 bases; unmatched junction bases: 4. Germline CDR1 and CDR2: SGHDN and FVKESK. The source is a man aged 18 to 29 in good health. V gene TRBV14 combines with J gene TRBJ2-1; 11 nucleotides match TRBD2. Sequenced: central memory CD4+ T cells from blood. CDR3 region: CASSPLSGRAYNEQFF. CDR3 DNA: TGTGCCAGCAGCCCGCTTAGCGGGAGGGCCTACAATGAGCAGTTCTTC.